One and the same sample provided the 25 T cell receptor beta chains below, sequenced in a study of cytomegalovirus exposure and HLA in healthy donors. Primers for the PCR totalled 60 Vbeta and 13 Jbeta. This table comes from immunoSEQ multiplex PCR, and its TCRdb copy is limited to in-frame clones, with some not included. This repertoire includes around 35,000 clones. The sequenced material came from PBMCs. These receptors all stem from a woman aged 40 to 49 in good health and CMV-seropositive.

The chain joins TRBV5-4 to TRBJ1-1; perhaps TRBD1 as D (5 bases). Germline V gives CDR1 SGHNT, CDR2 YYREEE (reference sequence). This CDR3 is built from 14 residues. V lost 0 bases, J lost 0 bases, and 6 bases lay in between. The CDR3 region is CASSLEGMNTEAFF. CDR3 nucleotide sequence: TGTGCCAGCAGCTTGGAGGGGATGAACACTGAAGCTTTCTTT.

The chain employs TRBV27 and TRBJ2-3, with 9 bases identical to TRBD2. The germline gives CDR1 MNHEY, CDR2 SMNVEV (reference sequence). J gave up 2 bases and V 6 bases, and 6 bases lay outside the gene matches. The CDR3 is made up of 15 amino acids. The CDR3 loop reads CASSVSGSNTDTQYF. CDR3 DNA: TGTGCCAGCAGCGTTAGCGGGAGTAACACAGATACGCAGTATTTT.

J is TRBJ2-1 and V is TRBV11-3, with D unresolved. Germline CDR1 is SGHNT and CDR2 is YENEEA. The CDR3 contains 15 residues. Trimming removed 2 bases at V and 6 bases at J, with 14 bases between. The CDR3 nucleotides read TGTGCCAGCAGCTTATTTACCCCTCCGGGCAATGAGCAGTTCTTC. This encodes CASSLFTPPGNEQFF. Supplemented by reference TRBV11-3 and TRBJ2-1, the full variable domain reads EAGVVQSPRYKIIEKKQPVAFWCNPISGHNTLYWYLQNLGQGPELLIRYENEEAVDDSQLPKDRFSAERLKGVDSTLKIQPAELGDSAVYLCASSLFTPPGNEQFFGPGTRLTVL.

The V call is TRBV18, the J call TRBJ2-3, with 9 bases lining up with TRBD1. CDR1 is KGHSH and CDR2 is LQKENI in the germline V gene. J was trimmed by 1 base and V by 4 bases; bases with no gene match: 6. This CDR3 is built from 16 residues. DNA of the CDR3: TGTGCCAGCTCACAACAGGGGGCTGTAGGCACAGATACGCAGTATTTT. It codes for CASSQQGAVGTDTQYF.

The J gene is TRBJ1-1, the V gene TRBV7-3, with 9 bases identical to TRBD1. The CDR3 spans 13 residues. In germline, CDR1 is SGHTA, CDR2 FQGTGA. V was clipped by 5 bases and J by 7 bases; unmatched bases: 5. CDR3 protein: CASSRTGEREAFF. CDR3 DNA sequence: TGTGCCAGCAGCCGGACAGGGGAGCGTGAAGCTTTCTTT.

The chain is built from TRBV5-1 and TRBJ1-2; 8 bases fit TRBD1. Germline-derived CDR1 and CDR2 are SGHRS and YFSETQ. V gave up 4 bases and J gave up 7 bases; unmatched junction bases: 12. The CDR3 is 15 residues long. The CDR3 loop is CASSLGQGGPTGYTF. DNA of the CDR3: TGCGCCAGCAGCCTAGGACAGGGCGGACCTACTGGCTACACCTTC.

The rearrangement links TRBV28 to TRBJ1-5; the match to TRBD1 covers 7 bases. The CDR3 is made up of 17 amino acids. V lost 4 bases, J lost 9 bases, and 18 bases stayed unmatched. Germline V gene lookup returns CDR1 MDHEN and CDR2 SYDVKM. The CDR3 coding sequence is TGTGCCAGCAGTTCCCGGCTCCCTCGACAGGGCCGCTGGCCCCAGCATTTT. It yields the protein CASSSRLPRQGRWPQHF.

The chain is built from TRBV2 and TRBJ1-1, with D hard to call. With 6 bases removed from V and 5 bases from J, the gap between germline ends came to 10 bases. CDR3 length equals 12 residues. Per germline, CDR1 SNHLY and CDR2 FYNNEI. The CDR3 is CASSWQLTEAFF. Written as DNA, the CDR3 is TGTGCCAGCAGCTGGCAGTTGACTGAAGCTTTCTTT. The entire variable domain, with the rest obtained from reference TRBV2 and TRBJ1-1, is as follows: EPEVTQTPSHQVTQMGQEVILRCVPISNHLYFYWYRQILGQKVEFLVSFYNNEISEKSEIFDDQFSVERPDGSNFTLKIRSTKLEDSAMYFCASSWQLTEAFFGQGTRLTVV.

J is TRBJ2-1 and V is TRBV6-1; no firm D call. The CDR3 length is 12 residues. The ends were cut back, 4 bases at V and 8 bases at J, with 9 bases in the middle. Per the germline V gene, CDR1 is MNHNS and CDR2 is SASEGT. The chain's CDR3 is CASSVAVDEQFF. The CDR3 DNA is TGTGCCAGCAGTGTTGCAGTCGATGAGCAGTTCTTC.

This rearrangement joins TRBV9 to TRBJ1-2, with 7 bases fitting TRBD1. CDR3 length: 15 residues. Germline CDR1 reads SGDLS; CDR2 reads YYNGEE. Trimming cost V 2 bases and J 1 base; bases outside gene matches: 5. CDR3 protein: CASSVTGKHNYGYTF. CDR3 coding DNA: TGTGCCAGCAGCGTGACAGGGAAACATAACTATGGCTACACCTTC.

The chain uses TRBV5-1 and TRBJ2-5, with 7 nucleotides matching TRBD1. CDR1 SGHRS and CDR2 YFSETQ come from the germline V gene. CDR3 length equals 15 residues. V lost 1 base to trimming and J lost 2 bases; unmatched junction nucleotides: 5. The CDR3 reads CASSLSGTVQETQYF. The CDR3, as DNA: TGCGCCAGCAGCTTGTCCGGGACAGTTCAAGAGACCCAGTACTTC.

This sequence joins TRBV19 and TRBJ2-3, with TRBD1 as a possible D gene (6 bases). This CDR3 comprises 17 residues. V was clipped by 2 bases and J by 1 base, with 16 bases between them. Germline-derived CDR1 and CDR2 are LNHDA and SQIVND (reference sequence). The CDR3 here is CASSISWDTFGTDTQYF. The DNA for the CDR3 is TGTGCCAGTAGTATAAGTTGGGACACCTTCGGCACAGATACGCAGTATTTT.

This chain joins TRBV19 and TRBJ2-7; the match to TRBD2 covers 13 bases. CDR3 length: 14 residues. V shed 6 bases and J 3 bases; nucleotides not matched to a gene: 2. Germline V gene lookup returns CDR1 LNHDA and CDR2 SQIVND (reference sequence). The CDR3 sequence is CASSRTSGGYEQYF. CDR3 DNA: TGTGCCAGTAGCCGGACTAGCGGGGGCTACGAGCAGTACTTC.

The CDR3: CASSRLEGAAGELFF. The CDR3 DNA reads TGCGCCAGCAGCCGCCTTGAAGGGGCTGCCGGGGAGCTGTTTTTT. The rearrangement links TRBV5-1 to TRBJ2-2; a weak D match, TRBD1 (5 bases). The CDR3 contains 15 residues. Trimming took off 4 bases at V and 6 bases at J, with 16 bases between the two ends. Germline V gene sequence: CDR1 SGHRS, CDR2 YFSETQ.

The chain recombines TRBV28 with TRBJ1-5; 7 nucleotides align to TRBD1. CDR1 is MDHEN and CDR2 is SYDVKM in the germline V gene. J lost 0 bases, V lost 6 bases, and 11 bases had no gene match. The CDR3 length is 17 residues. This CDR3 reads CASRNRGHTISNQPQHF. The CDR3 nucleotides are TGTGCCAGCAGGAACAGGGGCCATACCATTAGCAATCAGCCCCAGCATTTT.

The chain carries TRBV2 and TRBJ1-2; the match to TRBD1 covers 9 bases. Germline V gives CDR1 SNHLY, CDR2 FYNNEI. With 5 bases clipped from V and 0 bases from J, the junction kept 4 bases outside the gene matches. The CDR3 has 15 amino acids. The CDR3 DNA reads TGTGCCAGCAGTAGACAGGGGGGAGCTAACTATGGCTACACCTTC. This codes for CASSRQGGANYGYTF. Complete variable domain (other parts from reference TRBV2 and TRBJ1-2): EPEVTQTPSHQVTQMGQEVILRCVPISNHLYFYWYRQILGQKVEFLVSFYNNEISEKSEIFDDQFSVERPDGSNFTLKIRSTKLEDSAMYFCASSRQGGANYGYTFGSGTRLTVV.

The CDR3 protein is CASSQTGTDTQYF. The CDR3 nucleotides are TGTGCCAGCAGTCAGACAGGGACAGATACGCAGTATTTT. The rearrangement uses TRBV6-4 and TRBJ2-3, with TRBD1 matching 7 bases. V shed 5 bases and J 3 bases; nucleotides not matched to a gene: 2. This CDR3 has 13 residues. The germline V gene has CDR1 MRHNA and CDR2 SNTAGT.

The DNA of the CDR3 is TGTGCCAGCATTGCGGGGAGGGGCTACGAGCAGTACTTC. Translating gives CASIAGRGYEQYF. V usage is TRBV6-1 and J usage is TRBJ2-7; TRBD2 matches 7 bases. After removal of 7 bases from V and 3 bases from J, the junction contained 6 bases not matched to a gene. Germline V lookup: CDR1 MNHNS, CDR2 SASEGT. CDR3 length: 13 residues.

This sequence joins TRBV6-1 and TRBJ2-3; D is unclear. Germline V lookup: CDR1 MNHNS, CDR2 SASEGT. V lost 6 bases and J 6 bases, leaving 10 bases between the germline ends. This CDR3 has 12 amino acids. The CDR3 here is CASRPLRDTQYF. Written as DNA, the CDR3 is TGTGCCAGCAGGCCCCTTCGGGATACGCAGTATTTT.

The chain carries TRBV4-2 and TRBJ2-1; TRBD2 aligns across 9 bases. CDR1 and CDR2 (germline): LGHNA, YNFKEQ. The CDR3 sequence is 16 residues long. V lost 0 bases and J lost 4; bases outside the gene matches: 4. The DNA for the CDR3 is TGTGCCAGCAGCCAAGACGAGCGGGAGGAATACAATGAGCAGTTCTTC. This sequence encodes CASSQDEREEYNEQFF.

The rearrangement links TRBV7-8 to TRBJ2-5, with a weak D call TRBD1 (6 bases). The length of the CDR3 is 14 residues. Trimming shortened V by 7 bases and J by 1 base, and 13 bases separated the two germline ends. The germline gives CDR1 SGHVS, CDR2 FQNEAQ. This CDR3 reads CASTENRVQETQYF. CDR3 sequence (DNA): TGTGCCAGCACCGAAAACAGGGTCCAAGAGACCCAGTACTTC.

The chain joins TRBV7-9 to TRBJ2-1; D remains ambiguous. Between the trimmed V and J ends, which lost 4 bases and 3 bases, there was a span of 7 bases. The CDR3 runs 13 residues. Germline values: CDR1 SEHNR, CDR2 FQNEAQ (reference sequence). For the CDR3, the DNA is TGTGCCAGCAGCTCCCCCAACTACAATGAGCAGTTCTTC. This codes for CASSSPNYNEQFF.

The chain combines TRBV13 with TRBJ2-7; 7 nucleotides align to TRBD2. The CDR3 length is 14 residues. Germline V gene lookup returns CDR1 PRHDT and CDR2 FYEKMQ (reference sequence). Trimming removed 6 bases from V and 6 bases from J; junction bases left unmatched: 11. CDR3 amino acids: CASRARGTKGEQYF. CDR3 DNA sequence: TGTGCCAGCAGGGCACGTGGGACTAAGGGCGAGCAGTACTTC.

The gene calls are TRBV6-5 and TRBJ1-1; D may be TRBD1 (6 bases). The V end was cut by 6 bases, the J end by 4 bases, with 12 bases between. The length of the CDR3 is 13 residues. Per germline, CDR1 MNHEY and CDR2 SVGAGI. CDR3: CASSYGTFTEAFF. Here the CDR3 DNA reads TGTGCCAGCAGCTATGGGACATTCACTGAAGCTTTCTTT.

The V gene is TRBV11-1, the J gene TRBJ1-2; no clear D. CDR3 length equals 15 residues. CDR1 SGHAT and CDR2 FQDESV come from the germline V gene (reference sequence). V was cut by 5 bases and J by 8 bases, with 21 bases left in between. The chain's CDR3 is CASSLTAGGFRGYTF. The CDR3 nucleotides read TGTGCCAGCAGCCTCACCGCAGGAGGTTTCAGAGGCTACACCTTC. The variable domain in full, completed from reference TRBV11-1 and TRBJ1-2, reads EAEVAQSPRYKITEKSQAVAFWCDPISGHATLYWYRQILGQGPELLVQFQDESVVDDSQLPKDRFSAERLKGVDSTLKIQPAELGDSAMYLCASSLTAGGFRGYTFGSGTRLTVV.